This passage covers 22 T cell receptor beta chains from one sample sequenced in a study of PD-1 blockade in classical Hodgkin lymphoma. TCRdb's copy holds only in-frame clones and misses some; the assay was immunoSEQ multiplex PCR. Among around 26,000 clones listed, approximately 69% were seen once. All patients experienced relapse after autologous stem cell transplantation, and brentuximab vedotin exposure was variable. The source material was peripheral blood mononuclear cells (PBMCs), sampled at baseline. The source of these receptors is a human donor with classical Hodgkin lymphoma.

CDR3 residues: CASSLPSGTLATDTQYF. The CDR3, as DNA: TGTGCCAGCAGCCTACCTAGCGGGACCCTAGCAACAGATACGCAGTATTTT. This rearrangement joins TRBV7-6 to TRBJ2-3; 9 nucleotides line up with TRBD2. CDR1 is SGHVS and CDR2 is FNYEAQ in the germline V gene. Germline trimming cut 5 bases from V and 3 bases from J; bases unmatched to any gene: 12. The CDR3 covers 17 residues.

This clone showed up just once. This chain connects TRBV5-4 to TRBJ1-1; D is uncertain. Trimming took 0 bases from V and 6 from J, leaving 9 bases between them. The germline V gene encodes CDR1 SGHNT and CDR2 YYREEE (reference sequence). The CDR3 spans 13 residues. DNA of the CDR3: TGTGCCAGCAGCTTGGTGGGGAGAGCTGAAGCTTTCTTT. Translating it yields CASSLVGRAEAFF. The whole variable domain, remainder taken from reference TRBV5-4 and TRBJ1-1, is ETGVTQSPTHLIKTRGQQVTLRCSSQSGHNTVSWYQQALGQGPQFIFQYYREEENGRGNFPPRFSGLQFPNYSSELNVNALELDDSALYLCASSLVGRAEAFFGQGTRLTVV.

The J gene is TRBJ2-7, the V gene TRBV7-2; no clear D. The germline V gene encodes CDR1 SGHTA and CDR2 FQGNSA. Trimming took off 5 bases at V and 2 bases at J, with 10 bases between the two ends. There are 13 residues in the CDR3. This chain's CDR3 is CASSKPDAYEQYF. CDR3 in DNA: TGTGCCAGCAGCAAACCGGACGCCTACGAGCAGTACTTC.

The chain employs TRBV7-8 and TRBJ2-3, with 7 bases that match TRBD2. V trimming: 5 bases; J trimming: 1 base; junction bases outside the gene matches: 6. The CDR3 loop spans 15 amino acids. Per germline, CDR1 SGHVS and CDR2 FQNEAQ. CDR3 loop: CASSPRLAGTDTQYF. CDR3 nucleotides: TGTGCCAGCAGCCCGAGACTAGCAGGCACAGATACGCAGTATTTT.

In this sample, this clone turned up a few times. J is TRBJ1-6 and V is TRBV2; D remains unclear. The V gene lost 4 bases and the J gene lost 5 bases, with 9 bases spanning the gap. CDR3 size: 14 residues. CDR1 is SNHLY, CDR2 FYNNEI, per germline. CDR3 region: CASSAGIDNSPLHF. The DNA of the CDR3 is TGTGCCAGCAGTGCGGGTATCGATAATTCACCCCTCCACTTT.

The chain couples TRBV2 to TRBJ2-7; TRBD1 matches 8 bases. This CDR3 comprises 13 residues. The germline V gene has CDR1 SNHLY and CDR2 FYNNEI. V dropped 8 bases and J dropped 7; count of bases not matched to a gene: 10. In DNA, the CDR3 is TGTGCCAGCGAGGACAGGGAGTCGGGGGAGCAGTACTTC. As protein: CASEDRESGEQYF.

This chain connects TRBV5-5 to TRBJ2-7; D call uncertain. V was trimmed by 1 base and J by 2 bases, leaving 7 bases between them. The CDR3 runs to 13 residues. Germline CDR1 reads SGHKS; CDR2 reads YYEKEE (reference sequence). For the CDR3, the DNA is TGTGCCAGCAGCTTGACAGAGACCTACGAGCAGTACTTC. Translated: CASSLTETYEQYF.

The chain recombines TRBV6-5 with TRBJ1-4; unclear D gene. CDR1 is MNHEY, CDR2 SVGAGI, per germline. The V end was cut by 6 bases, the J end by 7 bases, with 6 bases between. The CDR3 consists of 11 residues. CDR3 region: CASRGSEKLFF. CDR3 sequence (DNA): TGTGCCAGCAGGGGAAGTGAAAAACTGTTTTTT.

A few counts support this clone. The chain recombines TRBV30 with TRBJ1-1, with 7 bases lining up with TRBD1. V lost 2 bases, J lost 3 bases, and 3 bases stayed unmatched. CDR3 length: 13 residues. Per the germline V gene, CDR1 is GTSNPN and CDR2 is SVGIG (reference sequence). CDR3 bases: TGTGCCTGGAGTACTACAGGGGACACTGAAGCTTTCTTT. This codes for CAWSTTGDTEAFF.

In its sample, this clone was seen a few times. The chain employs TRBV5-1 and TRBJ2-7; 11 bases map to TRBD1. Germline CDR1 reads SGHRS; CDR2 reads YFSETQ. J was trimmed by 3 bases and V by 0 bases; bases with no gene match: 2. The CDR3 spans 15 residues. The CDR3 is CASSLGTGGIYEQYF. Here the CDR3 DNA reads TGCGCCAGCAGCTTGGGGACAGGGGGCATCTACGAGCAGTACTTC.

This clone has only a few counts. The gene calls are TRBV6-5 and TRBJ1-3; D remains ambiguous. Germline lookup yields CDR1 MNHEY and CDR2 SVGAGI. The CDR3 has 13 amino acids. V lost 7 bases and J lost 7, with 14 bases in between. CDR3 nucleotide sequence: TGTGCCAGCAACTCACCGAACCGGAACACCATATATTTT. Encoded protein: CASNSPNRNTIYF.

The sample holds one count of this clone. This chain connects TRBV6-5 to TRBJ2-7; 13 bases match TRBD2. CDR1 and CDR2 (germline): MNHEY, SVGAGI. The V gene end was trimmed by 8 bases and the J gene end by 2 bases; junction bases not matched to a gene: 6. The CDR3 is 15 amino acids. Written as DNA, the CDR3 is TGTGCCAGCGTCTCACTAGCGGGGGGGCCCTACGAGCAGTACTTC. This gives the protein CASVSLAGGPYEQYF.

The gene calls are TRBV25-1 and TRBJ1-2, with 9 positions matching TRBD1. Germline values: CDR1 MGHDK, CDR2 SYGVNS. The CDR3 has 14 amino acids. The V and J ends lost 7 bases and 5 bases, in that order; junction bases with no gene match: 8. For the CDR3, the DNA is TGTGCCAGCAACGCCGGGACAGGGAATTATGGCTACACCTTC. Residues: CASNAGTGNYGYTF.

The V call is TRBV30, the J call TRBJ2-1; weak D call: TRBD1 (6 bases). V gave up 3 bases and J gave up 4 bases, with 19 bases separating them. The length of the CDR3 is 16 residues. The V gene's germline CDR1 is GTSNPN and CDR2 SVGIG (reference sequence). CDR3 DNA sequence: TGTGCCTGGAGCGAGTACAGGGATTCTCCTTACAATGAGCAGTTCTTC. Protein product: CAWSEYRDSPYNEQFF.

The chain is built from TRBV7-2 and TRBJ1-1; D is ambiguous. V lost 5 bases and J 1 base, leaving 11 bases between the germline ends. Germline-derived CDR1 and CDR2 are SGHTA and FQGNSA. The CDR3 has 14 amino acids. The CDR3 here is CASSPREQNTEAFF. CDR3 bases: TGTGCCAGCAGCCCTAGGGAGCAGAACACTGAAGCTTTCTTT.

J is TRBJ2-2 and V is TRBV27; weak D call: TRBD2 (7 bases). This CDR3 contains 17 residues. Germline-derived CDR1 and CDR2 are MNHEY and SMNVEV (reference sequence). V was trimmed by 0 bases and J by 6 bases, leaving 17 bases between them. CDR3 region: CASSLSDWGGAAGELFF. The CDR3 DNA follows: TGTGCCAGCAGTTTATCGGATTGGGGGGGCGCTGCCGGGGAGCTGTTTTTT.

This chain joins TRBV9 and TRBJ2-1; D gene ambiguous. The CDR3 sequence is 16 residues long. V was shortened by 0 bases and J by 5 bases, with 15 bases between the two germline ends. The germline V gene encodes CDR1 SGDLS and CDR2 YYNGEE. The CDR3 DNA is TGTGCCAGCAGCGTAGCTCGGACGGTTGGGCACAATGAGCAGTTCTTC. Translation gives CASSVARTVGHNEQFF.

The rearrangement joins TRBV7-9 to TRBJ1-1; D unresolved. The CDR3 is 12 amino acids. V was trimmed by 8 bases and J by 3 bases, leaving 10 bases between them. Germline loops: CDR1 SEHNR, CDR2 FQNEAQ (reference sequence). The CDR3 nucleotides are TGTGCCAGCGGCGGGGTGGACACTGAAGCTTTCTTT. Translation: CASGGVDTEAFF.

In its sample, this clone was seen once. V is TRBV7-2 and J is TRBJ1-1; D uncertain. The length of the CDR3 is 14 residues. The germline CDR1 and CDR2 sequences are SGHTA and FQGNSA. Deletions cut 0 bases from V and 3 bases from J, with 8 bases between. The CDR3 bases are TGTGCCAGCAGCTTAGCGATCTTGTACACTGAAGCTTTCTTT. This codes for CASSLAILYTEAFF.

The chain recombines TRBV2 with TRBJ1-5; weak D call: TRBD1 (6 bases). The CDR3 is 15 residues long. Trimming shortened V by 3 bases and J by 1 base, and 10 bases separated the two germline ends. Per the germline V gene, CDR1 is SNHLY and CDR2 is FYNNEI. CDR3 sequence reads: CASSETGDSNQPQHF. CDR3 in DNA: TGTGCCAGCAGTGAGACAGGCGACAGCAATCAGCCCCAGCATTTT.

The chain couples TRBV5-4 to TRBJ2-3, with 8 bases lining up with TRBD2. V lost 0 bases, J lost 0 bases, and 3 bases stayed unmatched. The CDR3 contains 16 residues. The germline CDR1 and CDR2 sequences are SGHNT and YYREEE (reference sequence). Here the CDR3 DNA reads TGTGCCAGCAGCTTGGCCGGGGGGGTTAGCACAGATACGCAGTATTTT. This gives the protein CASSLAGGVSTDTQYF.

The chain combines TRBV30 with TRBJ1-5; no clear D gene. Germline loops: CDR1 GTSNPN, CDR2 SVGIG (reference sequence). Trimming removed 2 bases from V and 5 bases from J, with 13 bases in between. The CDR3 contains 14 residues. CDR3 DNA sequence: TGTGCCTGGAGTTCCGGGGTTTCCGATCAGCCCCAGCATTTT. It yields the protein CAWSSGVSDQPQHF.